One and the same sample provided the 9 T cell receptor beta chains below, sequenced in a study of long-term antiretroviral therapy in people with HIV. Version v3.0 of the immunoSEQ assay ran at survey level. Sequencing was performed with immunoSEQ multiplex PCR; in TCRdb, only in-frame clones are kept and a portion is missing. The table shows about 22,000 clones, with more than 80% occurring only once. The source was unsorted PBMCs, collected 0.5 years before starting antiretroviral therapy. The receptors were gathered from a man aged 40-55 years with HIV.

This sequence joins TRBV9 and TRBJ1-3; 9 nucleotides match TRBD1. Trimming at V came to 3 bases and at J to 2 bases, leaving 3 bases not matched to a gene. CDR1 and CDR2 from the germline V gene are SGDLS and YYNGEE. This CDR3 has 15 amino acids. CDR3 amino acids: CASSATGGTGNTIYF. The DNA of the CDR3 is TGTGCCAGCAGCGCTACAGGGGGCACTGGAAACACCATATATTTT.

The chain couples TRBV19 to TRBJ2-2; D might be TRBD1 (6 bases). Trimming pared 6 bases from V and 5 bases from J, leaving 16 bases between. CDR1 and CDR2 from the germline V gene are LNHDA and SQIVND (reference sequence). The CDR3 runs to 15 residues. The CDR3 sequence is CASSIQGSGTGELFF. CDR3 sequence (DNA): TGTGCCAGTAGCATACAGGGCTCGGGGACCGGGGAGCTGTTTTTT.

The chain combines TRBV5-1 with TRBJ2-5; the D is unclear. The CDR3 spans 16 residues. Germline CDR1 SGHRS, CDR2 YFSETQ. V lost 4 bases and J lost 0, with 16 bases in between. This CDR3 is CASSLARGANQETQYF. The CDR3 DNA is TGCGCCAGCAGCCTGGCCAGAGGTGCCAACCAAGAGACCCAGTACTTC.

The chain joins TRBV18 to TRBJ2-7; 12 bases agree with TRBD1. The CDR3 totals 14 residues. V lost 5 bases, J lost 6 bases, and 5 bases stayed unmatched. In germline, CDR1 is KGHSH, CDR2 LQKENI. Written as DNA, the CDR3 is TGTGCCAGCTCAACCGGGACAGGGGGCTTCGAGCAGTACTTC. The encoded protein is CASSTGTGGFEQYF.

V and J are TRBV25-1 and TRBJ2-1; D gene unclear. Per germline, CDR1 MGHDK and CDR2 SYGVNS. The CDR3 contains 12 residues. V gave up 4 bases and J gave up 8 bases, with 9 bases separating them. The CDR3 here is CASSGLAYEQFF. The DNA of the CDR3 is TGTGCCAGCAGTGGATTAGCCTATGAGCAGTTCTTC.

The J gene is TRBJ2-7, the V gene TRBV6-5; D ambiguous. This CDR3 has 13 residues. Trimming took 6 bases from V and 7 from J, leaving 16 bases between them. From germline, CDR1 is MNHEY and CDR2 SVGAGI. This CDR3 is CASRFDSAREQYF. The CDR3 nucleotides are TGTGCCAGCAGGTTCGACTCTGCAAGGGAGCAGTACTTC.

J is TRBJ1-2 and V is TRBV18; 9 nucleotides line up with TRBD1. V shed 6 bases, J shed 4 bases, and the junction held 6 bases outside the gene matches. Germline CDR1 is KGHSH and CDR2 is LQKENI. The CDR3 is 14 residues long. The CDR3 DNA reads TGTGCCAGCTCTTCGGGGGACAGGGTCTATGGCTACACCTTC. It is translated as CASSSGDRVYGYTF.

CDR3 sequence reads: CASSKGYRTGGDEQYF. For the CDR3, the DNA is TGTGCCAGTAGCAAGGGATACCGGACAGGGGGCGACGAGCAGTACTTC. The rearrangement uses TRBV19 and TRBJ2-7; 11 bases agree with TRBD1. V shed 6 bases, J shed 5 bases, and the junction held 12 bases outside the gene matches. The CDR3 totals 16 residues. The V gene's germline CDR1 is LNHDA and CDR2 SQIVND (reference sequence). The variable domain in full, completed from reference TRBV19 and TRBJ2-7, reads DGGITQSPKYLFRKEGQNVTLSCEQNLNHDAMYWYRQDPGQGLRLIYYSQIVNDFQKGDIAEGYSVSREKKESFPLTVTSAQKNPTAFYLCASSKGYRTGGDEQYFGPGTRLTVT.

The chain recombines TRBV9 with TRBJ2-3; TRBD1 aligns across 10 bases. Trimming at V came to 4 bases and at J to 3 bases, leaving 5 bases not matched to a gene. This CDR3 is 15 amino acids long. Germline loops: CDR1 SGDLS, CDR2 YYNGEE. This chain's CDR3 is CASSSRDRGTDTQYF. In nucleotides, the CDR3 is TGTGCCAGCAGCTCCCGGGACAGGGGAACAGATACGCAGTATTTT.